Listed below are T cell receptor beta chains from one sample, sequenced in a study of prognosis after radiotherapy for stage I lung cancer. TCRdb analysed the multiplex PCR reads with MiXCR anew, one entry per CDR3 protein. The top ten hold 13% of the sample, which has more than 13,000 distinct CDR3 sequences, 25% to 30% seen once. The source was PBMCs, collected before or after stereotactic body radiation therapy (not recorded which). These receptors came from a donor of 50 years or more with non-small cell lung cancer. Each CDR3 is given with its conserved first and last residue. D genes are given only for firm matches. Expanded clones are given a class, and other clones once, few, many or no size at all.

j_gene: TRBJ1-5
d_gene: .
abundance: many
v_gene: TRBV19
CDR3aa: CATAGHPNQPQHF
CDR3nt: TGTGCCACCGCGGGACACCCCAATCAGCCCCAGCATTTT

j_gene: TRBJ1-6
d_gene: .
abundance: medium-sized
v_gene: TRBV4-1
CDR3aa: CASSQDQGHYNSPLHF
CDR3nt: TGCGCCAGCAGCCAAGATCAGGGACATTATAATTCACCCCTCCACTTT

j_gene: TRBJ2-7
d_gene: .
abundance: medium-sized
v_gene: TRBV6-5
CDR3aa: CASRDTREYF
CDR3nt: TGTGCCAGCAGGGATACCCGTGAGTACTTC

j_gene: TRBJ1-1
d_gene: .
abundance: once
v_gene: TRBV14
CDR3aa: CASSQSLWRVGKTEAFF
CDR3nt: TGTGCCAGCAGCCAGTCCCTTTGGCGGGTTGGGAAGACTGAAGCTTTCTTT

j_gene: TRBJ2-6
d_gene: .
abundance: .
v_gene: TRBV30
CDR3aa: CAWSSGSWANVLTF
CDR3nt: TGTGCCTGGAGTTCCGGCTCTTGGGCCAACGTCCTGACTTTC

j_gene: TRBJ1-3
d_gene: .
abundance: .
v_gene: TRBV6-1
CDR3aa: CASSPRPGNTIYF
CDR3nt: TGTGCCAGCAGCCCTAGGCCTGGAAACACCATATATTTT

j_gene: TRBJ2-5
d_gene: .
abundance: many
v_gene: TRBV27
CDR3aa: CASSPTGHGVGRQETQYF
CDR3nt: TGTGCCAGCAGCCCGACAGGTCACGGGGTCGGGCGACAAGAGACCCAGTACTTC

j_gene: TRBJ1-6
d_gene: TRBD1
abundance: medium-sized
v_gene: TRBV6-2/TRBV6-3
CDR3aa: CASSYRTGVNSPLHF
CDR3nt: TGTGCCAGCAGTTATCGAACAGGGGTTAATTCACCCCTCCACTTT

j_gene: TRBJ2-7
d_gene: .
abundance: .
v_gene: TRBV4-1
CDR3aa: CASFHPSRGTVTPEQYF
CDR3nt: TGCGCCAGCTTCCACCCGAGTCGGGGGACAGTGACGCCCGAGCAGTACTTC

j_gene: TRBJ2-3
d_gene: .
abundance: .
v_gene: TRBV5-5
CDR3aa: CAISLGGLITDTHYF
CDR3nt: TGTGCCATCAGCTTGGGCGGACTGATCACAGATACGCACTATTTT

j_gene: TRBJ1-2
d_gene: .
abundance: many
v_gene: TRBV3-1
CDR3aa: CASSQAFGRGRAQLGPGYTF
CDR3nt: TGTGCCAGCAGCCAAGCTTTCGGGCGTGGCAGGGCGCAACTCGGTCCGGGCTACACCTTC

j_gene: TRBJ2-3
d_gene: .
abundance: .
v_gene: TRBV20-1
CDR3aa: CSANKVCRAVDKQYF
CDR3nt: TGCAGTGCTAACAAGGTATGTCGAGCCGTGGATAAGCAGTATTTT

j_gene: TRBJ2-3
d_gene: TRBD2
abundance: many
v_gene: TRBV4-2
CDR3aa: CASSQDHERGVTDTQYF
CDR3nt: TGTGCCAGCAGCCAAGATCATGAGCGGGGGGTCACAGATACGCAGTATTTT

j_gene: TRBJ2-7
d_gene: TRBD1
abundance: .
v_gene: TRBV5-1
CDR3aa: CASSLRTGGLYEQYF
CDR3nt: TGCGCCAGCAGCTTACGGACAGGGGGCTTGTACGAGCAGTACTTC

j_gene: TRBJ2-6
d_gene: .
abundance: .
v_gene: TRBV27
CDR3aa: CASSDNRGLGSRANVLTF
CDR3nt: TGTGCCAGTAGCGACAATAGGGGTTTAGGCTCTCGGGCCAACGTCCTGACTTTC

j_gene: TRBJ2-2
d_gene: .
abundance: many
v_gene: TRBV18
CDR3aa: CASSPRVERPGELFF
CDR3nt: TGTGCCAGCTCACCACGAGTAGAGCGTCCTGGGGAGCTGTTTTTT

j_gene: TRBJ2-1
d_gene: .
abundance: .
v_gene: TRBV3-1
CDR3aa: CDTAGRSYNEQFF
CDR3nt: TGTGACACCGCCGGGAGATCCTACAATGAGCAGTTCTTC

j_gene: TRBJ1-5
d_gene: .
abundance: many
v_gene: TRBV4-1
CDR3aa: CASSRPTGRGDQPQHF
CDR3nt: TGCGCCAGCAGCCGCCCCACAGGGCGCGGGGATCAGCCCCAGCATTTT